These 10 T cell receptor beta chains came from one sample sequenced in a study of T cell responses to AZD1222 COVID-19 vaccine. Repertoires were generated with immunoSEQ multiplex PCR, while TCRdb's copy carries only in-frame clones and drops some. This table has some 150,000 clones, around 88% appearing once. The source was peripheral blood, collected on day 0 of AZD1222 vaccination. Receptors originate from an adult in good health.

The CDR3 reads CASRPTRRGGRDTQYF. The CDR3, as DNA: TGTGCCAGCCGGCCAACACGGCGGGGGGGCAGAGATACGCAGTATTTT. V gene TRBV19 combines with J gene TRBJ2-3, with 9 bases matching TRBD2. The CDR3 runs 16 residues. V shed 9 bases and J 5 bases; nucleotides not matched to a gene: 15. Germline loops: CDR1 LNHDA, CDR2 SQIVND (reference sequence).

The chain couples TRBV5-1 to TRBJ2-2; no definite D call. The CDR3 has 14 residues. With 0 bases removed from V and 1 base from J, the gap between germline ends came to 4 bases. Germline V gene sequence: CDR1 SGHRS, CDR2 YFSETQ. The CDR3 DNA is TGCGCCAGCAGCTTGGAGGAGAACACCGGGGAGCTGTTTTTT. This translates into CASSLEENTGELFF.

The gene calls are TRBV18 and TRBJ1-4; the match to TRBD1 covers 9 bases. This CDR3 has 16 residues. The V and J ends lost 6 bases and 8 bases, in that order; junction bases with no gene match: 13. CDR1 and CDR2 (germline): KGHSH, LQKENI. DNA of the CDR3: TGTGCCAGCTCCTCCTACGAGGCACAGGGGGCGGAAAAACTGTTTTTT. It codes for CASSSYEAQGAEKLFF.

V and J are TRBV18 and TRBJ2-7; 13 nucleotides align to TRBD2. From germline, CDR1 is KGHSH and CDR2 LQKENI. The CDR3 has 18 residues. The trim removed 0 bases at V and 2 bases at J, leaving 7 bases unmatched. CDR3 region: CASSPPTSGGIRTYEQYF. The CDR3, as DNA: TGTGCCAGCTCACCACCGACTAGCGGGGGGATCCGAACCTACGAGCAGTACTTC.

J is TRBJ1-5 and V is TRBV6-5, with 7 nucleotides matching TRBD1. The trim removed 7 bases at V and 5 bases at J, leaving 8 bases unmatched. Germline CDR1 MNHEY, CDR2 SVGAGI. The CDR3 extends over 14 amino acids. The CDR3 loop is CASTSAQGYQPQHF. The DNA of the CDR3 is TGTGCCAGCACGTCCGCACAGGGGTATCAGCCCCAGCATTTT.

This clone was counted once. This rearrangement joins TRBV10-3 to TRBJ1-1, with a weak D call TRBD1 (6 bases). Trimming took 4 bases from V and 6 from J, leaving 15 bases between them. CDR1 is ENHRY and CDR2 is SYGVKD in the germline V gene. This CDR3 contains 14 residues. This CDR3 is CAISATGVGAEAFF. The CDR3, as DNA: TGTGCCATCAGTGCGACAGGCGTAGGGGCTGAAGCTTTCTTT.

As DNA, the CDR3 is TGTGCCAGCAGCTTGGCCAGCAATCAGCCCCAGCATTTT. Its protein product is CASSLASNQPQHF. The genes are TRBV5-5 and TRBJ1-5; D unclear. Germline CDR1 is SGHKS and CDR2 is YYEKEE (reference sequence). Trimming took off 0 bases at V and 1 base at J, with 2 bases between the two ends. The CDR3 is made up of 13 amino acids.

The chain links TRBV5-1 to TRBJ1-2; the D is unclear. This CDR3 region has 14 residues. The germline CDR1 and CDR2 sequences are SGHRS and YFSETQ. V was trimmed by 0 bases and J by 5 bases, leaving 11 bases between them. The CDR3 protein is CASSLEISLYGYTF. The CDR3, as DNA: TGCGCCAGCAGCTTGGAAATCAGCCTTTATGGCTACACCTTC.

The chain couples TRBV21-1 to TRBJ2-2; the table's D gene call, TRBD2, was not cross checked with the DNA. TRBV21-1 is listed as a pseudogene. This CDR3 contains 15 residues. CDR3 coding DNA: TGTGCCAGCAGCAAAGTCGCAACCGAGGGCGGGGAGCTGTTTTTT. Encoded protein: CASSKVATEGGELFF.

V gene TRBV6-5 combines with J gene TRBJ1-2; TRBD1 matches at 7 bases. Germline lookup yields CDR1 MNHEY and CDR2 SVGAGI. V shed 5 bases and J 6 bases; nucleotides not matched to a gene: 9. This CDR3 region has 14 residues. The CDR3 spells CASSTSGQAHGYTF. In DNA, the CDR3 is TGTGCCAGCAGTACCAGCGGACAGGCCCATGGCTACACCTTC.